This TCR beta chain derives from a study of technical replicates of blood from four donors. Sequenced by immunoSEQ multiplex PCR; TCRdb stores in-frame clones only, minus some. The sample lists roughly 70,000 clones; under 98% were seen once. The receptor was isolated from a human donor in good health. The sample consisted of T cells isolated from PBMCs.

CDR3 sequence reads: CASSLSPGEETQYF. Written as DNA, the CDR3 is TGTGCCAGCAGTTTATCCCCAGGGGAAGAGACCCAGTACTTC. The chain has TRBV27 and TRBJ2-5; TRBD1 might be the D (6 bases). The germline V gene encodes CDR1 MNHEY and CDR2 SMNVEV (reference sequence). The CDR3 loop spans 14 amino acids. Trimming left V 0 bases short and J 3 bases short, with 8 bases between.